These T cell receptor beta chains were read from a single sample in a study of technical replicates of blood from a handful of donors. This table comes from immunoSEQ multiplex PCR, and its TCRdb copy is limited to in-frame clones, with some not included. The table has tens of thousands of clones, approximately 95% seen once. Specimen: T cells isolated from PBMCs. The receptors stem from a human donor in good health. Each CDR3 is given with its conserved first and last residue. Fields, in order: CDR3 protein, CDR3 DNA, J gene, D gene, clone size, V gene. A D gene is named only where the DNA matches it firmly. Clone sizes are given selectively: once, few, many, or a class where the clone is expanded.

CASSETGAYNSPLHF | TGTGCCAGCAGTGAGACAGGGGCGTATAATTCACCCCTCCACTTT | TRBJ1-6 | TRBD1 | - | TRBV28
CASSHVTGTGANVLTF | TGCGCCAGCAGCCACGTGACAGGGACTGGGGCCAACGTCCTGACTTTC | TRBJ2-6 | TRBD1 | once | TRBV4-1
CATAFFGGEYEQYF | TGTGCCACCGCGTTTTTTGGGGGCGAGTACGAGCAGTACTTC | TRBJ2-7 | - | - | TRBV7-2
CASSLGLGQGPKLFF | TGTGCCAGCAGCTTAGGACTGGGACAGGGTCCTAAACTGTTTTTT | TRBJ1-4 | TRBD1 | once | TRBV7-2
CASSLETGTDSNQPQHF | TGTGCCAGCAGCTTAGAGACAGGGACCGATAGCAATCAGCCCCAGCATTTT | TRBJ1-5 | TRBD1 | - | TRBV7-9
CASAVRLTYEQYF | TGTGCCAGCGCCGTCAGGCTCACCTACGAGCAGTACTTC | TRBJ2-7 | - | - | TRBV28
CASSLDLTDEAFF | TGTGCCAGCAGCTTAGATCTTACAGATGAAGCTTTCTTT | TRBJ1-1 | - | - | TRBV11-2
CASSLRPDRLNYGYTF | TGCGCCAGCAGCCTCCGACCGGACAGGCTTAACTATGGCTACACCTTC | TRBJ1-2 | TRBD1 | - | TRBV4-1
CASSPGGPTGSYEQYF | TGTGCCAGCAGCCCGGGGGGCCCCACGGGATCCTACGAGCAGTACTTC | TRBJ2-7 | - | - | TRBV5-6
CASSVYGTSGAEQYF | TGTGCCAGCAGCGTATATGGGACTAGCGGGGCCGAGCAGTACTTC | TRBJ2-7 | TRBD2 | - | TRBV9
CASRKGIAGPSTDTQYF | TGTGCCAGCAGGAAGGGGATTGCGGGGCCTAGCACAGATACGCAGTATTTT | TRBJ2-3 | - | - | TRBV2
CASSLTGVSYEQYF | TGTGCCAGTAGTTTGACAGGGGTCTCCTACGAGCAGTACTTC | TRBJ2-7 | TRBD1 | - | TRBV19
CASSPRGGNQPQHF | TGCGCCAGCAGCCCCAGGGGGGGCAATCAGCCCCAGCATTTT | TRBJ1-5 | TRBD1 | - | TRBV5-1
CASSFLIGLGNTEAFF | TGTGCCAGCAGCTTCCTCATAGGCCTAGGGAACACTGAAGCTTTCTTT | TRBJ1-1 | - | - | TRBV13
CASSGTGAADTEAFF | TGTGCCAGCAGCGGTACAGGGGCAGCGGACACTGAAGCTTTCTTT | TRBJ1-1 | TRBD1 | - | TRBV9
CASSVLAGVYNEQFF | TGTGCCAGCAGTGTTCTAGCGGGAGTCTACAATGAGCAGTTCTTC | TRBJ2-1 | TRBD2 | - | TRBV25-1
CASSFPGQGASGYTF | TGTGCCAGCAGCTTTCCGGGACAGGGGGCGAGTGGCTACACCTTC | TRBJ1-2 | TRBD1 | once | TRBV13
CASSFAGQIQETQYF | TGTGCCAGCAGCTTTGCAGGACAGATACAAGAGACCCAGTACTTC | TRBJ2-5 | - | - | TRBV11-1
CASSLGTGVFSYEQYF | TGTGCCAGCAGCCTCGGGACAGGGGTCTTCTCCTACGAGCAGTACTTC | TRBJ2-7 | TRBD1 | - | TRBV14
CASSLVGGNQPQHF | TGTGCCAGCAGCTTAGTAGGGGGCAATCAGCCCCAGCATTTT | TRBJ1-5 | - | - | TRBV7-9
CAISPGTKSTEAFF | TGTGCCATCAGCCCCGGGACAAAATCTACTGAAGCTTTCTTT | TRBJ1-1 | - | - | TRBV10-3
CASSPSEVGVQFF | TGTGCCAGCTCACCGTCGGAGGTGGGCGTGCAGTTCTTC | TRBJ2-1 | - | - | TRBV18
CASSELSLAGLNEQFF | TGTGCCAGCAGTGAATTGAGTCTAGCGGGGCTCAATGAGCAGTTCTTC | TRBJ2-1 | TRBD2 | - | TRBV6-1
CASSRTSGDLMMNTGELFF | TGTGCCAGCAGCCGGACTAGCGGGGACCTTATGATGAACACCGGGGAGCTGTTTTTT | TRBJ2-2 | TRBD2 | once | TRBV7-3
CASSLASWTGRGSGNTIYF | TGCGCCAGCAGCTTGGCATCCTGGACAGGGCGAGGCTCTGGAAACACCATATATTTT | TRBJ1-3 | TRBD1 | - | TRBV5-1
CASSAAGTGNEQFF | TGTGCCAGCAGCGCAGCCGGGACAGGCAATGAGCAGTTCTTC | TRBJ2-1 | TRBD1 | - | TRBV7-6
CASSSQGYTEAFF | TGTGCCAGCAGCTCACAGGGATACACTGAAGCTTTCTTT | TRBJ1-1 | - | - | TRBV11-2
CASSPHGAETQYF | TGTGCCAGCAGCCCGCATGGAGCGGAGACCCAGTACTTC | TRBJ2-5 | - | - | TRBV7-9
CASSDFGGRTEAFF | TGTGCCAGCAGTGATTTCGGGGGGCGCACTGAAGCTTTCTTT | TRBJ1-1 | - | - | TRBV6-1
CAILTGVEAEAFF | TGTGCCATCCTAACAGGGGTCGAGGCTGAAGCTTTCTTT | TRBJ1-1 | TRBD1 | - | TRBV7-2
CASLDGANVLTF | TGTGCCAGCCTAGATGGGGCCAACGTCCTGACTTTC | TRBJ2-6 | - | - | TRBV6-5
CASSLSGDYGYTF | TGTGCCAGCAGCCTGAGCGGGGACTATGGCTACACCTTC | TRBJ1-2 | - | - | TRBV5-4
CASSADRAAMVQYF | TGTGCCAGCAGTGCCGACAGGGCCGCTATGGTGCAGTACTTC | TRBJ2-7 | TRBD1 | - | TRBV27
CAWSGGNSGNTIYF | TGTGCCTGGAGTGGAGGGAACTCTGGAAACACCATATATTTT | TRBJ1-3 | - | - | TRBV30
CATKPGQEMNTEAFF | TGTGCCACAAAACCTGGACAGGAAATGAACACTGAAGCTTTCTTT | TRBJ1-1 | TRBD1 | - | TRBV27
CASSPGWEQYF | TGTGCCAGCAGTCCCGGGTGGGAGCAGTACTTC | TRBJ2-7 | - | - | TRBV27
CASSYYSGSTDTQYF | TGTGCCAGCAGCTACTATTCGGGAAGCACAGATACGCAGTATTTT | TRBJ2-3 | - | - | TRBV7-9
CASSDPGGRLQETQYF | TGTGCCAGCAGTGACCCAGGGGGGAGGCTCCAAGAGACCCAGTACTTC | TRBJ2-5 | - | - | TRBV6-1
CASTWTGYTGELFF | TGTGCCAGCACTTGGACAGGCTACACCGGGGAGCTGTTTTTT | TRBJ2-2 | TRBD1 | - | TRBV6-5
CASSQQGNYGYTF | TGTGCCAGCAGCCAACAGGGAAACTATGGCTACACCTTC | TRBJ1-2 | - | - | TRBV6-5
CASSYRQVAYEQYF | TGTGCCAGCAGTTACCGCCAGGTAGCCTACGAGCAGTACTTC | TRBJ2-7 | - | once | TRBV27
CASTPLGLAPYDEQFF | TGTGCCAGTACCCCATTAGGACTAGCACCGTACGATGAGCAGTTCTTC | TRBJ2-1 | TRBD2 | - | TRBV19
CASSVTGNHNEQFF | TGTGCCAGCAGTGTGACAGGGAACCACAATGAGCAGTTCTTC | TRBJ2-1 | TRBD1 | - | TRBV27
CSVVGASTDTQYF | TGCAGCGTTGTTGGGGCTAGCACAGATACGCAGTATTTT | TRBJ2-3 | - | - | TRBV29-1
CASSVASGFVVGYTF | TGTGCCAGCAGCGTAGCTTCGGGGTTTGTTGTTGGCTACACCTTC | TRBJ1-2 | - | - | TRBV9
CATSRPTGIGTGELFF | TGTGCCACCAGCAGACCGACAGGGATTGGGACCGGGGAGCTGTTTTTT | TRBJ2-2 | TRBD1 | - | TRBV15
CASSQDLLYNEQFF | TGTGCCAGCAGCCAAGATCTTCTCTACAATGAGCAGTTCTTC | TRBJ2-1 | - | - | TRBV4-2
CASSPDGRADTQYF | TGTGCCAGCAGCCCGGACGGGAGAGCAGATACGCAGTATTTT | TRBJ2-3 | - | - | TRBV5-4
CASSLAGTGELFF | TGTGCCAGTAGCCTTGCGGGGACCGGGGAGCTGTTTTTT | TRBJ2-2 | - | - | TRBV19